The T cell receptor (beta chain) described here comes from a study of neurological immune-mediated disorders. Whole-study findings and limits: Across subjects, expanded clones had no CDR3 amino acid sequences in common, pointing to private repertoires in all groups.

This clonotype appeared many times. Its matching antigen is unknown. Germline CDR1 SGDLS, CDR2 YYNGEE. This CDR3 spans 14 amino acids. V was pared by 0 bases and J by 6 bases, with 9 bases between. MiXCR was run by TCRdb on the 5' RACE reads, yielding one entry per CDR3 protein. The sample includes 35,000 to 50,000 distinct CDR3 sequences, 2.5% of them seen just once. The chain recombines TRBV9 with TRBJ2-2, with D unclear. The TCR comes from a man aged 50-60 years with multiple sclerosis. Sequences were obtained from PBMCs. CDR3 DNA sequence: TGTGCCAGCAGCGTAGGTCAAGGGCCCGGGGAGCTGTTTTTT. Encoded protein: CASSVGQGPGELFF.